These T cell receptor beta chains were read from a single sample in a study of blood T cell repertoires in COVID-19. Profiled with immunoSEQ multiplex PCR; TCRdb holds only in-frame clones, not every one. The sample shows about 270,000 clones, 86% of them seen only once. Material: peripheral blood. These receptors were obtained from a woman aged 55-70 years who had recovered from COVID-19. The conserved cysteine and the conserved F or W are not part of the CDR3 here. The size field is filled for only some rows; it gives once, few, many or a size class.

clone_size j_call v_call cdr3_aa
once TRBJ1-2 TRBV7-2 ASSFLGSGYGYT
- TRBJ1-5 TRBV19 ASSPGQGNQPQH
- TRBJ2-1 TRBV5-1 ASSLGLAGNNEQF
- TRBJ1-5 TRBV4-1 ASSQDLTVLGAQH
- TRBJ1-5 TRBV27 ASSSAGGSKPQH
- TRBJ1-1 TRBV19 ASSILGQGSTEAF
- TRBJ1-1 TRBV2 ASSTGQGNTEAF
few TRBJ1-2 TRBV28 ASSRTRQSNYGYT
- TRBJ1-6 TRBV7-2 ASSSQGALNNSPLH
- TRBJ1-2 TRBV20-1 SARDRSGYT
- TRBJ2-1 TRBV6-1 ASSEAYFNEQF
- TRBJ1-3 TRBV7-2 ASSLMSGVGNTIY
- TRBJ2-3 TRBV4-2 ASSPMGSGAVDTQY
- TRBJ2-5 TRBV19 ASSPQRRGAETQY
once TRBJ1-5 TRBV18 ASSPSDTFSNQPQH
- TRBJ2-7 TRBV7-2 ASSLARAYEQY
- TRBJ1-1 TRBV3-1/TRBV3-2 ASSHARGVAEAF
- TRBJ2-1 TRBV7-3 ASSLNRGPYNEQF
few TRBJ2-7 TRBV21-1 ASSKDRQGTTEY
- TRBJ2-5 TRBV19 ASSIMIGEETQY
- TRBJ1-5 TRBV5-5 ASSLDRGRGQPQH
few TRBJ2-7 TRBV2 ASPTETGLTSARY
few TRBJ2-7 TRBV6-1 ASSERWWAGI
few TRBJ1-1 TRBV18 ASSLGTGDEAF
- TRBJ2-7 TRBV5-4 ASNPGLISYEQY
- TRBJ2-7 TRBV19 ASSKGLAGGYEQY
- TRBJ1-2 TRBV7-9 ASSLGDRGNGYT
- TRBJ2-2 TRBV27 ASSTTGQTNTGELF
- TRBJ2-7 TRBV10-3 AISESRDVYEQY
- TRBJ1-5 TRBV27 ASSSYRDRGNQPQH